Listed here is a single T cell receptor beta chain. Antigen specificity is unknown. The sample originates from a study of T cell responses to AZD1222 COVID-19 vaccine. With V trimmed by 1 base and J by 6 bases, 7 bases remained unmatched. Per germline, CDR1 LGHDT and CDR2 YNNKEL (reference sequence). The CDR3 has 16 residues. Generated by immunoSEQ multiplex PCR, the TCRdb table keeps only in-frame clones and is missing some. Of about 170,000 clones listed, approximately 90% were seen once; the top ten hold around 2.6%. General observations from the study: Targeting of unmutated variant regions was reportedly seen in nearly half of spike-specific TCRs. Compared with day 0, the breadth and depth of the Spike-specific TCR repertoire rose significantly after two doses of AZD1222.

Sequencing used peripheral blood, obtained on day 0 of AZD1222 vaccination. The chain couples TRBV3-1 (or the pseudogene TRBV3-2) to TRBJ2-1, with 9 bases fitting TRBD2. The TCR originated in an adult in good health. Here the CDR3 reads CASSQGILAGPNEQFF. For the CDR3, the DNA is TGTGCCAGCAGCCAAGGAATCCTAGCGGGACCCAATGAGCAGTTCTTC.